These 16 T cell receptor beta chains originate from one sample sequenced in a study of cytomegalovirus exposure and HLA in healthy donors. Profiled with immunoSEQ multiplex PCR; TCRdb holds only in-frame clones, not every one. This sample has about 97,000 clones, with roughly 95% found just once. The source material was PBMCs. The receptors come from a woman younger than 35 in good health and CMV-seronegative.

The rearrangement links TRBV19 to TRBJ2-6; D remains unclear. CDR1 and CDR2 from the germline V gene are LNHDA and SQIVND (reference sequence). The CDR3 runs 15 residues. The ends were cut back, 0 bases at V and 1 base at J, with 4 bases in the middle. In DNA form, the CDR3 reads TGTGCCAGTAGTATAGAGTTATCTGGGGCCAACGTCCTGACTTTC. It is translated as CASSIELSGANVLTF.

This clone was counted between two and nine times. CDR3 DNA: TGCGCCAGCAGCCCCCAGGGCGGGACAGGGGCCACAGATACGCAGTATTTT. Translating gives CASSPQGGTGATDTQYF. J is TRBJ2-3 and V is TRBV5-1, with 10 bases fitting TRBD1. This CDR3 region has 17 residues. Germline CDR1 SGHRS, CDR2 YFSETQ. The V and J ends lost 4 bases and 2 bases, in that order; junction bases with no gene match: 10.

The chain has TRBV13 and TRBJ2-3; 14 bases line up with TRBD2. Trimming removed 4 bases from V and 5 bases from J; junction bases left unmatched: 2. Germline CDR1 PRHDT, CDR2 FYEKMQ (reference sequence). The CDR3 runs 15 residues. The DNA of the CDR3 is TGTGCCAGCAGCTCCGGACTAGCGGGGGGAGATACGCAGTATTTT. Translation gives CASSSGLAGGDTQYF.

This clone was found a few times. The chain joins TRBV7-9 to TRBJ2-7; possibly TRBD2 for D (5 bases). CDR3 length equals 15 residues. The V gene's germline CDR1 is SEHNR and CDR2 FQNEAQ (reference sequence). V was trimmed by 0 bases and J by 0 bases, leaving 9 bases between them. DNA of the CDR3: TGTGCCAGCAGCTTAGCTCTGGGGAGCTCCTACGAGCAGTACTTC. Protein sequence: CASSLALGSSYEQYF.

The chain has TRBV19 and TRBJ2-3; 12 bases map to TRBD2. The CDR3 loop spans 15 amino acids. Germline assignment: CDR1 LNHDA and CDR2 SQIVND (reference sequence). Trimming removed 5 bases from V and 2 bases from J; junction bases left unmatched: 2. CDR3: CASSRLAGATDTQYF. Here the CDR3 DNA reads TGTGCCAGTAGTCGACTAGCGGGGGCCACAGATACGCAGTATTTT. The full variable domain, completed using reference TRBV19 and TRBJ2-3, is DGGITQSPKYLFRKEGQNVTLSCEQNLNHDAMYWYRQDPGQGLRLIYYSQIVNDFQKGDIAEGYSVSREKKESFPLTVTSAQKNPTAFYLCASSRLAGATDTQYFGPGTRLTVL.

This chain connects TRBV6-5 to TRBJ2-3; TRBD1 might be the D (6 bases). Between the trimmed V and J ends, which lost 0 bases and 3 bases, there was a span of 10 bases. CDR1 is MNHEY, CDR2 SVGAGI, per germline. The CDR3 spans 15 residues. DNA of the CDR3: TGTGCCAGCAGTTACTCCAGGGGCTCTACAGATACGCAGTATTTT. Encoded protein: CASSYSRGSTDTQYF.

This clone came up a few times. This rearrangement joins TRBV27 to TRBJ2-7; D is possibly TRBD1 (5 bases). V gave up 2 bases and J gave up 0 bases, with 17 bases separating them. Germline V gene sequence: CDR1 MNHEY, CDR2 SMNVEV (reference sequence). The CDR3 length is 17 residues. The CDR3 sequence is CASSLLIAGLSSYEQYF. The CDR3 nucleotides are TGTGCCAGCAGTTTACTAATTGCAGGGCTGAGCTCCTACGAGCAGTACTTC.

V usage is TRBV7-2 and J usage is TRBJ2-5; 7 bases fit TRBD1. The V and J ends lost 5 bases and 2 bases, in that order; junction bases with no gene match: 2. Germline CDR1 SGHTA, CDR2 FQGNSA. This CDR3 contains 13 residues. The CDR3 reads CASSRGQQETQYF. The DNA of the CDR3 is TGTGCCAGCAGCCGGGGACAGCAAGAGACCCAGTACTTC.

The V and J genes are TRBV19 and TRBJ1-3; tentatively, D is TRBD1 (5 bases). V dropped 5 bases and J dropped 2 bases, with 13 bases sitting between them. Germline V lookup: CDR1 LNHDA, CDR2 SQIVND (reference sequence). There are 15 residues in the CDR3. CDR3 sequence reads: CASSVSTVPGNTIYF. The CDR3 DNA is TGTGCCAGTAGTGTATCGACAGTACCTGGAAACACCATATATTTT.

The J gene is TRBJ1-4, the V gene TRBV6-1; 7 bases align to TRBD1. CDR3 length: 13 amino acids. V was pared by 6 bases and J by 8 bases, with 6 bases of the junction left unmatched. Per the germline V gene, CDR1 is MNHNS and CDR2 is SASEGT. The CDR3 bases are TGTGCCAGCAGCAGACAGGGAGTGGAAAAACTGTTTTTT. The encoded protein is CASSRQGVEKLFF.

This clone was recorded a few times. As DNA, the CDR3 is TGTGCCATCAGTGAGAGAGGGACTAGCGGCACAGATACGCAGTATTTT. Translating gives CAISERGTSGTDTQYF. The V and J genes are TRBV10-3 and TRBJ2-3, with 10 bases matching TRBD2. In germline, CDR1 is ENHRY, CDR2 SYGVKD. The CDR3 has 16 residues. The V and J ends lost 2 bases and 1 base, in that order; junction bases with no gene match: 3.

The rearrangement joins TRBV19 to TRBJ2-5; TRBD2 matches 16 bases. CDR3 size: 18 residues. V shed 2 bases, J shed 5 bases, and the junction held 8 bases outside the gene matches. CDR1 and CDR2 from the germline V gene are LNHDA and SQIVND (reference sequence). CDR3: CASSIRGLAGGWIETQYF. CDR3 bases: TGTGCCAGTAGTATAAGGGGACTAGCGGGGGGGTGGATCGAGACCCAGTACTTC.

The rearrangement uses TRBV7-9 and TRBJ2-3, with D possibly matching TRBD2 (5 bases). Germline CDR1 is SEHNR and CDR2 is FQNEAQ (reference sequence). V was trimmed by 3 bases and J by 1 base, leaving 17 bases between them. CDR3 length: 17 amino acids. The CDR3 spells CASSFWTGTPGTDTQYF. For the CDR3, the DNA is TGTGCCAGCAGCTTCTGGACGGGAACGCCGGGCACAGATACGCAGTATTTT.

The chain is built from TRBV11-2 and TRBJ2-3; the match to TRBD1 covers 8 bases. The V gene's germline CDR1 is SGHAT and CDR2 FQNNGV. V lost 5 bases and J lost 2; bases outside the gene matches: 12. The CDR3 runs to 17 residues. Here the CDR3 reads CASSTRTGMSSTDTQYF. CDR3 DNA sequence: TGTGCCAGCAGCACGAGGACAGGGATGAGTTCCACAGATACGCAGTATTTT.

The chain links TRBV11-2 to TRBJ2-7; 11 bases agree with TRBD1. CDR3 length equals 15 residues. V lost 4 bases and J lost 4; bases outside the gene matches: 6. Germline V lookup: CDR1 SGHAT, CDR2 FQNNGV. Here the CDR3 reads CASSSRTGGSYEQYF. The CDR3 DNA is TGTGCCAGCAGCTCCCGGACAGGGGGCTCGTACGAGCAGTACTTC.

This clone was detected once. The rearrangement links TRBV11-3 to TRBJ2-7; D is perhaps TRBD1 (6 bases). The germline V gene has CDR1 SGHNT and CDR2 YENEEA. The CDR3 consists of 15 residues. V lost 1 base and J 0 bases, leaving 10 bases between the germline ends. The chain's CDR3 is CASSLVAGVSYEQYF. The DNA for the CDR3 is TGTGCCAGCAGCTTAGTAGCAGGGGTCTCCTACGAGCAGTACTTC.